Reported below is one T cell receptor beta chain. Its antigen is unidentified. The data were obtained in a study of blood T cells in healthy people across ages. Sample-barcoded 5' priming and a J-beta primer mix drove a second PCR of 7 to 11 cycles. TCRdb used MiXCR to reprocess the 5' RACE reads, holding one entry per CDR3 protein. The sample shows roughly 800,000 distinct CDR3 sequences, roughly 60% of them seen only once. Study-wide findings and caveats: Researchers said unsorted PBMCs prevented a conclusive naive versus antigen-experienced comparison.

The CDR3 runs 17 residues. Germline trimming cut 0 bases from V and 8 bases from J; bases unmatched to any gene: 12. The germline CDR1 and CDR2 sequences are SGHTA and FQGNSA. This receptor was obtained from a man aged 30-40 years in good health. The sample consisted of blood. The chain has TRBV7-2 and TRBJ2-1; 8 nucleotides agree with TRBD2. The CDR3 bases are TGTGCCAGCAGCTTAGCAGTAGTGGCGGGAGGTTTTGATGAGCAGTTCTTC. This translates into CASSLAVVAGGFDEQFF.